This entry lists 10 T cell receptor beta chains sequenced from one sample in a study of cytomegalovirus exposure and HLA in healthy donors. The PCR made use of 60 Vbeta and 13 Jbeta primers. Sequencing used immunoSEQ multiplex PCR; TCRdb keeps in-frame clones, though not all of them. The sample comprises approximately 150,000 clones, more than 60% of which are singletons, and over 9.5% rests with the top ten. Material for sequencing was PBMCs. These receptors all stem from a man aged 25 to 40 in good health and CMV-seropositive.

This clone came up once. The V and J genes are TRBV12-5 and TRBJ1-1, with D tentatively TRBD1 (6 bases). Germline lookup yields CDR1 LGHNT and CDR2 FRNRAP. V was cut by 5 bases and J by 11 bases, with 15 bases left in between. This CDR3 comprises 12 residues. The CDR3 sequence is CASGLLDREAFF. DNA for the CDR3: TGTGCTAGTGGTCTCCTGGACAGAGAGGCTTTCTTT.

This clone was seen a few times. The junction does not match germline at one end; this may be a read error. This chain connects TRBV7-7 to TRBJ2-3, with 10 bases identical to TRBD1. This CDR3 is 17 amino acids long. CDR1 SSHAT and CDR2 FNYEAQ come from the germline V gene (reference sequence). The CDR3 loop is CASSLGDRGRFTDTQYF. In nucleotides, the CDR3 is TGTGCTAGCAGCTTAGGAGACAGGGGGCGATTCACAGATACGCAGTATTTT.

The chain employs TRBV11-1 and TRBJ2-3; 7 bases match TRBD2. This CDR3 has 16 amino acids. The germline V gene has CDR1 SGHAT and CDR2 FQDESV (reference sequence). V lost 1 base, J lost 1 base, and 5 bases stayed unmatched. CDR3 amino acids: CASSLDGSGRTDTQYF. The CDR3 coding sequence is TGTGCCAGCAGCTTAGACGGTAGCGGGCGCACAGATACGCAGTATTTT. Full variable domain (missing parts from reference TRBV11-1 and TRBJ2-3): EAEVAQSPRYKITEKSQAVAFWCDPISGHATLYWYRQILGQGPELLVQFQDESVVDDSQLPKDRFSAERLKGVDSTLKIQPAELGDSAMYLCASSLDGSGRTDTQYFGPGTRLTVL.

This clone was counted a few times. V gene TRBV30 combines with J gene TRBJ1-4; TRBD1 matches at 11 bases. Germline V gives CDR1 GTSNPN, CDR2 SVGIG (reference sequence). This CDR3 contains 15 residues. The V and J ends lost 5 bases and 7 bases, in that order; junction bases with no gene match: 9. CDR3 nucleotide sequence: TGTGCCTGGTGCCGGGGACAGGGGGTTGGTGAAAAACTGTTTTTT. This encodes CAWCRGQGVGEKLFF.

CDR3 region: CASSITNYGYTF. DNA for the CDR3: TGTGCCAGCAGCATCACTAACTATGGCTACACCTTC. The J gene is TRBJ1-2, the V gene TRBV9, with no clear D. Trimming left V 4 bases short and J 0 bases short, with 4 bases between. CDR3 length: 12 amino acids. Germline V lookup: CDR1 SGDLS, CDR2 YYNGEE.

The chain uses TRBV29-1 and TRBJ2-7, with TRBD1 as a possible D gene (6 bases). The CDR3 length is 14 residues. Deletions cut 4 bases from V and 3 bases from J, with 16 bases between. Germline CDR1 is SQVTM and CDR2 is ANQGSEA. CDR3 nucleotides: TGCAGCGTTGTTATAGGGGGTGGTCGCTACGAGCAGTACTTC. Encoded protein: CSVVIGGGRYEQYF.

This clone has just a few counts. This chain links TRBV28 with TRBJ2-2; 11 bases fit TRBD1. The CDR3 runs 16 residues. Losses at the gene ends were 8 bases for V and 5 bases for J; bases not matched to a gene: 10. Germline CDR1 is MDHEN and CDR2 is SYDVKM. The CDR3 is CASLAPGQGETGELFF. The CDR3, as DNA: TGTGCCAGCCTAGCACCGGGACAGGGGGAAACCGGGGAGCTGTTTTTT.

The J gene is TRBJ1-3, the V gene TRBV28; TRBD1 is a possible D gene (5 bases). The CDR3 totals 14 residues. V lost 5 bases to trimming and J lost 2 bases, with 10 bases between them. Germline lookup yields CDR1 MDHEN and CDR2 SYDVKM. Here the CDR3 DNA reads TGTGCCAGCAGTCAGGACACTCCTGGAAACACCATATATTTT. Residues: CASSQDTPGNTIYF.

The chain carries TRBV10-1 and TRBJ2-1; TRBD2 matches at 7 bases. Per the germline V gene, CDR1 is WNHNN and CDR2 is SYGVQD (reference sequence). The junction had 8 bases not matched to a gene; V was cut back by 4 bases and J by 8 bases. CDR3 length equals 14 residues. The CDR3 sequence: CASSVRSREDEQFF. CDR3 nucleotides: TGCGCCAGCAGTGTACGATCCCGGGAGGATGAGCAGTTCTTC.

With respect to this clone: The sample contains more than one DNA sequence encoding this CDR3. This chain connects TRBV28 to TRBJ1-2, with D tentatively TRBD1 (5 bases). The V end was cut by 2 bases, the J end by 7 bases, with 8 bases between. The CDR3 is 12 residues long. Germline V lookup: CDR1 MDHEN, CDR2 SYDVKM. CDR3 nucleotide sequence: TGTGCCAGCAGTTTACAGGGTCGTGGCTACACCTTC. Its translation is CASSLQGRGYTF.